These T cell receptor beta chains were read from a single sample in a study of beta chain features in type 1 diabetes. Clones were sequenced by immunoSEQ multiplex PCR, and TCRdb holds only the in-frame ones, with some missing. The sample carries about half a million clones, approximately 10% recorded once. The sequenced sample consisted of naive CD4+ T cells from blood. The receptors were gathered from a woman under 30 in good health. The CDR3 runs from the conserved cysteine through the conserved F or W. Each record gives: CDR3 length, V gene, clone size, D gene, J gene, CDR3 DNA, CDR3 protein. D genes are given only for firm matches. Size is omitted from some rows. Given values are once, few, many or a class for expanded clones.

CDR3 length: 15; V gene: TRBV16; clone size: NA; D gene: TRBD1; J gene: TRBJ1-2; CDR3 DNA: TGTGCCAGCAGCCAACCGGTCGGGACAGGCTATGGCTACACCTTC; CDR3 protein: CASSQPVGTGYGYTF
CDR3 length: 12; V gene: TRBV25-1; clone size: once; D gene: NA; J gene: TRBJ2-7; CDR3 DNA: TGTGCCAGCAGTGCCTCTCACTACGAGCAGTACTTC; CDR3 protein: CASSASHYEQYF
CDR3 length: 13; V gene: TRBV29-1; clone size: NA; D gene: NA; J gene: TRBJ1-1; CDR3 DNA: TGCAGCGTTCTGGAACAGTTGAACACTGAAGCTTTCTTT; CDR3 protein: CSVLEQLNTEAFF
CDR3 length: 14; V gene: TRBV28; clone size: NA; D gene: NA; J gene: TRBJ2-6; CDR3 DNA: TGTGCCAGCAGTTCAAACTCTGGGGCCAACGTCCTGACTTTC; CDR3 protein: CASSSNSGANVLTF
CDR3 length: 18; V gene: TRBV2; clone size: few; D gene: TRBD1; J gene: TRBJ1-1; CDR3 DNA: TGTGCCAGCAGCCCCCTCCGGGACAGGGGGCAAAGAGGGACTGAAGCTTTCTTT; CDR3 protein: CASSPLRDRGQRGTEAFF
CDR3 length: 15; V gene: TRBV5-1; clone size: NA; D gene: TRBD1; J gene: TRBJ2-5; CDR3 DNA: TGCGCCAGCACCACCGGGACAGGGACATTGGAGACCCAGTACTTC; CDR3 protein: CASTTGTGTLETQYF
CDR3 length: 13; V gene: TRBV29-1; clone size: NA; D gene: NA; J gene: TRBJ2-5; CDR3 DNA: TGCAGCGTTGTCGGCCATCGGGTAGAGACCCAGTACTTC; CDR3 protein: CSVVGHRVETQYF
CDR3 length: 14; V gene: TRBV6-1; clone size: NA; D gene: NA; J gene: TRBJ2-7; CDR3 DNA: TGTGCCAGCACTCGGTATGTCAGGGACTACGAGCAGTACTTC; CDR3 protein: CASTRYVRDYEQYF
CDR3 length: 15; V gene: TRBV6-1; clone size: NA; D gene: NA; J gene: TRBJ1-6; CDR3 DNA: TGTGCCAGCAGTGCCGTTCGTGAGGGGTTCGTCCCCCTCCACTTT; CDR3 protein: CASSAVREGFVPLHF
CDR3 length: 13; V gene: TRBV9; clone size: NA; D gene: NA; J gene: TRBJ2-1; CDR3 DNA: TGTGCCAGCAGCTTAAGCTCCTACAATGAGCAGTTCTTC; CDR3 protein: CASSLSSYNEQFF
CDR3 length: 15; V gene: TRBV7-3; clone size: few; D gene: NA; J gene: TRBJ2-1; CDR3 DNA: TGTGCCAGCAGCTCCCCTCGGGACTCGCACAATGAGCAGTTCTTC; CDR3 protein: CASSSPRDSHNEQFF
CDR3 length: 16; V gene: TRBV30; clone size: NA; D gene: NA; J gene: TRBJ1-5; CDR3 DNA: TGTGCCTGGAGTGCCCCTACTCACTATAGCAATCAGCCCCAGCATTTT; CDR3 protein: CAWSAPTHYSNQPQHF
CDR3 length: 16; V gene: TRBV18; clone size: few; D gene: NA; J gene: TRBJ2-3; CDR3 DNA: TGTGCCAGCTCACGGATACCAGTTACTAGCACAGATACGCAGTATTTT; CDR3 protein: CASSRIPVTSTDTQYF
CDR3 length: 16; V gene: TRBV6-5; clone size: few; D gene: NA; J gene: TRBJ2-7; CDR3 DNA: TGTGCCAGCAGTTACCGGCGCGGGAAGTTTAGTTACGAGCAGTACTTC; CDR3 protein: CASSYRRGKFSYEQYF
CDR3 length: 17; V gene: TRBV7-8; clone size: few; D gene: TRBD1; J gene: TRBJ2-6; CDR3 DNA: TGTGCCAGCAGTCGAAGGACAGGGAGCTCTGGGGCCAACGTCCTGACTTTC; CDR3 protein: CASSRRTGSSGANVLTF
CDR3 length: 17; V gene: TRBV4-3; clone size: few; D gene: TRBD2; J gene: TRBJ2-1; CDR3 DNA: TGCGCCAGCAGCCACTCAGAGGGGACTAGGAAGTTTCATGAGCAGTTCTTC; CDR3 protein: CASSHSEGTRKFHEQFF
CDR3 length: 12; V gene: TRBV2; clone size: few; D gene: NA; J gene: TRBJ2-7; CDR3 DNA: TGTGCCAGCAAGAAAGACTCCTACGAGCAGTACTTC; CDR3 protein: CASKKDSYEQYF
CDR3 length: 16; V gene: TRBV7-6; clone size: NA; D gene: NA; J gene: TRBJ2-7; CDR3 DNA: TGTGCCAGCAGCTTAGTGGGGGGCTGGGCAACCTACGAGCAGTACTTC; CDR3 protein: CASSLVGGWATYEQYF
CDR3 length: 15; V gene: TRBV7-3; clone size: NA; D gene: NA; J gene: TRBJ1-1; CDR3 DNA: TGTGCCAGCAGCTTAGGGCGGGTTAGTTCCACTGAAGCTTTCTTT; CDR3 protein: CASSLGRVSSTEAFF
CDR3 length: 12; V gene: TRBV7-2; clone size: NA; D gene: NA; J gene: TRBJ2-3; CDR3 DNA: TGTGCCAGCAGCTGGAGCACAGATACGCAGTATTTT; CDR3 protein: CASSWSTDTQYF
CDR3 length: 17; V gene: TRBV9; clone size: few; D gene: NA; J gene: TRBJ2-2; CDR3 DNA: TGTGCCAGCAGCGTAGTGGGAGGCGGGATGAACACCGGGGAGCTGTTTTTT; CDR3 protein: CASSVVGGGMNTGELFF
CDR3 length: 15; V gene: TRBV7-2; clone size: few; D gene: TRBD1; J gene: TRBJ2-3; CDR3 DNA: TGTGCCAGCAGCTACTACGGGACAGGCCGGGATACGCAGTATTTT; CDR3 protein: CASSYYGTGRDTQYF
CDR3 length: 16; V gene: TRBV15; clone size: NA; D gene: TRBD2; J gene: TRBJ2-5; CDR3 DNA: TGTGCCACCGAACTTAGCGGGAGAGGCGTTAGGGAGACCCAGTACTTC; CDR3 protein: CATELSGRGVRETQYF
CDR3 length: 12; V gene: TRBV2; clone size: few; D gene: NA; J gene: TRBJ2-2; CDR3 DNA: TGTGCCAGCGACTACCACGGCGGGGAGCTGTTTTTT; CDR3 protein: CASDYHGGELFF
CDR3 length: 14; V gene: TRBV5-4; clone size: NA; D gene: TRBD1; J gene: TRBJ1-4; CDR3 DNA: TGTGCCAGCAGCTGGGACAGCCGAGGGGAAAAACTGTTTTTT; CDR3 protein: CASSWDSRGEKLFF
CDR3 length: 15; V gene: TRBV11-2; clone size: NA; D gene: NA; J gene: TRBJ2-3; CDR3 DNA: TGTGCCAGCAGCCCGTTGGGCGTTAGCACAGATACGCAGTATTTT; CDR3 protein: CASSPLGVSTDTQYF
CDR3 length: 15; V gene: TRBV5-1; clone size: few; D gene: TRBD2; J gene: TRBJ2-1; CDR3 DNA: TGCGCCAGCAGGCGAGCGGGAGTGCCCGACAATGAGCAGTTCTTC; CDR3 protein: CASRRAGVPDNEQFF
CDR3 length: 15; V gene: TRBV6-1; clone size: NA; D gene: TRBD2; J gene: TRBJ2-1; CDR3 DNA: TGTGCCAGCAGTGACCAGCGGGGGGTATACAATGAGCAGTTCTTC; CDR3 protein: CASSDQRGVYNEQFF
CDR3 length: 15; V gene: TRBV6-6; clone size: NA; D gene: TRBD1; J gene: TRBJ2-1; CDR3 DNA: TGTGCCAGCAGTTCGGACAGGGGGCCATACAATGAGCAGTTCTTC; CDR3 protein: CASSSDRGPYNEQFF
CDR3 length: 15; V gene: TRBV7-9; clone size: NA; D gene: NA; J gene: TRBJ2-1; CDR3 DNA: TGTGCCAGCAGCTTAGCGGGGTATGACTACAATGAGCAGTTCTTC; CDR3 protein: CASSLAGYDYNEQFF
CDR3 length: 17; V gene: TRBV19; clone size: few; D gene: NA; J gene: TRBJ2-6; CDR3 DNA: TGTGCCAGTAGTGCCCCCGGCGGTTCCTCTGGGGCCAACGTCCTGACTTTC; CDR3 protein: CASSAPGGSSGANVLTF
CDR3 length: 13; V gene: TRBV29-1; clone size: NA; D gene: TRBD2; J gene: TRBJ2-1; CDR3 DNA: TGCAGCGGCCTCAGGTGGGGGGGACATGAGCAGTTCTTC; CDR3 protein: CSGLRWGGHEQFF
CDR3 length: 13; V gene: TRBV2; clone size: few; D gene: NA; J gene: TRBJ2-1; CDR3 DNA: TGTGCCAGCAGTGTACAGGGCTACAATGAGCAGTTCTTC; CDR3 protein: CASSVQGYNEQFF
CDR3 length: 15; V gene: TRBV29-1; clone size: few; D gene: TRBD1; J gene: TRBJ1-5; CDR3 DNA: TGCAGCGTTGGTTCAGGGGGAAATAGCAATCAGCCCCAGCATTTT; CDR3 protein: CSVGSGGNSNQPQHF
CDR3 length: 13; V gene: TRBV5-1; clone size: NA; D gene: TRBD2; J gene: TRBJ2-7; CDR3 DNA: TGCGCCAGTGGAGCGGGAGGACACTACGAGCAGTACTTC; CDR3 protein: CASGAGGHYEQYF
CDR3 length: 16; V gene: TRBV28; clone size: few; D gene: NA; J gene: TRBJ2-5; CDR3 DNA: TGTGCCAGCAGTCGGTTGCGGTCCGCGACAATTTGGACCCAGTACTTC; CDR3 protein: CASSRLRSATIWTQYF
CDR3 length: 11; V gene: TRBV12-5; clone size: NA; D gene: NA; J gene: TRBJ2-5; CDR3 DNA: TGTGCTAGTGGCCTCCAAGAGACCCAGTACTTC; CDR3 protein: CASGLQETQYF
CDR3 length: 13; V gene: TRBV6-5; clone size: few; D gene: TRBD1; J gene: TRBJ1-1; CDR3 DNA: TGTGCCAGCAGTGAGGCCCCGACAGGGAGGGCTTTCTTT; CDR3 protein: CASSEAPTGRAFF
CDR3 length: 15; V gene: TRBV15; clone size: few; D gene: NA; J gene: TRBJ2-5; CDR3 DNA: TGTGCCACCAGCCCCTCCCCCACGTACCAAGAGACCCAGTACTTC; CDR3 protein: CATSPSPTYQETQYF
CDR3 length: 15; V gene: TRBV28; clone size: NA; D gene: NA; J gene: TRBJ2-4; CDR3 DNA: TGTGCCAGCAGTCCAACCGGGACGTCCAAAAACATTCAGTACTTC; CDR3 protein: CASSPTGTSKNIQYF
CDR3 length: 15; V gene: TRBV2; clone size: NA; D gene: NA; J gene: TRBJ1-1; CDR3 DNA: TGTGCCAGCAGTGAGAGGAGGACCATGAACACTGAAGCTTTCTTT; CDR3 protein: CASSERRTMNTEAFF
CDR3 length: 13; V gene: TRBV5-1; clone size: NA; D gene: NA; J gene: TRBJ2-2; CDR3 DNA: TGCGCCAGCAGCCCTCCCAACCCCGGGGAGCTGTTTTTT; CDR3 protein: CASSPPNPGELFF
CDR3 length: 11; V gene: TRBV6-5; clone size: few; D gene: NA; J gene: TRBJ2-3; CDR3 DNA: TGTGCCAGCAGTTACTCGACTACGCAGTATTTT; CDR3 protein: CASSYSTTQYF
CDR3 length: 15; V gene: TRBV2; clone size: few; D gene: NA; J gene: TRBJ2-7; CDR3 DNA: TGTGCCAGCTACTACAGACAGGTTTCCTCCTACGAGCAGTACTTC; CDR3 protein: CASYYRQVSSYEQYF
CDR3 length: 11; V gene: TRBV29-1; clone size: NA; D gene: NA; J gene: TRBJ1-2; CDR3 DNA: TGCAGCGTTGAAAGGGGCTATGGCTACACCTTC; CDR3 protein: CSVERGYGYTF